The table lists the clone carrying this TCR beta chain with a count of one. No antigen is known for it. The data were taken from a study of CD8 T cells in Susac syndrome. Notes on the study in general: Susac CD8+ cells expanded clonally the most in TEMRA cells and in active patients. Roughly 5 Susac-specific public clones appeared in CD8+ TEMRA repertoires, and roughly 17 in total CD8+ repertoires.

This CDR3 is 16 amino acids long. Germline CDR1 and CDR2: SGDLS and YYNGEE. V lost 4 bases, J lost 0 bases, and 16 bases lay in between. Recently defined diagnostic criteria classed the Susac syndrome patients as definite or probable. The RNA input was about 0.5 to 1 ug, and it was reverse transcribed with random hexamers. Across 54 Vbeta and 13 Jbeta, TCR beta CDR3 was amplified with immunoSEQ multiplex PCR. A single record per CDR3 protein comes from TCRdb applying MiXCR to the immunoSEQ multiplex PCR reads. The sample yields about 190,000 distinct CDR3 sequences, 95% seen once. The clonotype originates from a human donor with Susac syndrome. The chain employs TRBV9 and TRBJ2-5; D is unclear. Material: CD8+ T cells from PBMCs. The CDR3 loop reads CASSPYTSPYQETQYF. The DNA for the CDR3 is TGTGCCAGCAGCCCCTACACAAGCCCGTACCAAGAGACCCAGTACTTC.